This TCR beta chain was retrieved from a study of spatial heterogeneity in lung cancer. Study observations and caveats: Ubiquitous expanded tumor TCRs showed up in blood more at resection than follow-up.

TCRdb fed the 5' RACE reads into MiXCR, producing one record per CDR3 protein. Altogether 85,000 to 100,000 distinct CDR3 sequences are present, 15% to 20% being singletons, with the ten largest covering 20% to 25%. Per germline, CDR1 GTSNPN and CDR2 SVGIG (reference sequence). V was shortened by 1 base and J by 5 bases, with 11 bases between the two germline ends. The CDR3 covers 13 residues. Concerning this clonotype: Its cognate antigen is unknown.

Time point here: blood at routine non-recurrence follow-up after resection. The input material, whole RNA from tumor, nontumor lung or frozen PBMC, was sequenced unsorted. Material: PBMCs, obtained at follow-up. This receptor was identified in a male donor with early-stage non-small cell lung cancer. The chain couples TRBV30 to TRBJ1-1, with D maybe TRBD1 (5 bases). The CDR3 DNA reads as TGTGCCTGGAGTGGGGGCGGAGTGACTGAAGCTTTCTTT. It encodes CAWSGGGVTEAFF.